The 28 T cell receptor beta chains below all came from one sample that was sequenced in a study of Graves' ophthalmopathy and Graves' hyperthyroidism. Scientists amplified the TCR beta CDR3 regions from RNA transcripts. RT-PCR in the first round used HTBI primers; a second-round multiplex PCR followed. TCRdb itself ran the multiplex PCR reads through MiXCR, one entry per CDR3 protein. The sample includes tens of thousands of distinct CDR3 sequences, 45% to 60% of them seen just once. The source material was peripheral blood. All receptors come from an adult woman with stable Graves' hyperthyroidism.

The table lists this clonotype with many counts. The chain recombines TRBV6-2 or TRBV6-3 with TRBJ2-1; either TRBD1 or TRBD2 may supply D (5 bases each). Germline CDR1 reads MNHEY; CDR2 reads SVGEGT. The CDR3 length is 15 residues. V was trimmed by 7 bases and J by 2 bases, leaving 15 bases between them. The CDR3 protein is CASTQKRGTYNEQFF. DNA for the CDR3: TGTGCCAGCACGCAAAAGAGGGGCACCTACAATGAGCAGTTCTTC.

This rearrangement joins TRBV29-1 to TRBJ2-3; TRBD2 agrees at 9 bases. Germline V gene lookup returns CDR1 SQVTM and CDR2 ANQGSEA. Germline trimming cut 8 bases from V and 0 bases from J; bases unmatched to any gene: 6. This CDR3 comprises 14 residues. The CDR3 region is CSSDTSGSTDTQYF. Here the CDR3 DNA reads TGCAGCAGTGACACTAGCGGGAGCACAGATACGCAGTATTTT.

This clonotype was observed many times. The chain combines TRBV9 with TRBJ1-2; D uncertain. Germline lookup yields CDR1 SGDLS and CDR2 YYNGEE. CDR3 length: 17 residues. V was cut by 4 bases and J by 0 bases, with 19 bases left in between. The CDR3 region is CASSSSPKAVPNYGYTF. CDR3 in DNA: TGTGCCAGCAGCTCCTCTCCAAAGGCGGTTCCTAACTATGGCTACACCTTC.

This clonotype came up many times. The genes are TRBV2 and TRBJ2-7, with D hard to call. CDR1 SNHLY and CDR2 FYNNEI come from the germline V gene. V lost 2 bases and J 1 base, leaving 9 bases between the germline ends. This CDR3 contains 14 residues. The CDR3 here is CASSEQSLSYEQYF. CDR3 nucleotide sequence: TGTGCCAGCAGTGAACAGTCTCTATCCTACGAGCAGTACTTC.

In regard to this clonotype: This CDR3 is missing its conserved last phenylalanine or tryptophan, likely due to a read error. The chain is built from TRBV20-1 and TRBJ1-5; a possible D gene is TRBD1 (5 bases). The V end lost 4 bases, the J end lost 4 bases, and 17 bases lay between the germline ends. This CDR3 is 15 amino acids long. The germline CDR1 and CDR2 sequences are DFQATT and SNEGSKA (reference sequence). Written as DNA, the CDR3 is TGCAGTGCTATTGGGGGACGTCGGGTTAATCAGCCCCAGCATTCT. Translation: CSAIGGRRVNQPQHS.

The chain joins TRBV20-1 to TRBJ2-3; D uncertain. Germline CDR1 and CDR2: DFQATT and SNEGSKA (reference sequence). The CDR3 contains 13 residues. V was trimmed by 0 bases and J by 6 bases, leaving 10 bases between them. CDR3 in amino acids: CSARDTKTDTQYF. In DNA, the CDR3 is TGCAGTGCTAGAGATACGAAGACTGATACGCAGTATTTT.

The chain carries TRBV4-1 and TRBJ2-6; D is uncertain. The CDR3 totals 16 residues. The germline V and J ends were trimmed by 1 base and 0 bases, with 7 bases remaining between them. Germline V gene sequence: CDR1 MGHRA, CDR2 YSYEKL. CDR3 sequence reads: CASSQVSGSGANVLTF. The DNA of the CDR3 is TGCGCCAGCAGCCAAGTCAGTGGCTCTGGGGCCAACGTCCTGACTTTC.

V gene TRBV9 combines with J gene TRBJ1-5; D is unclear. Germline V lookup: CDR1 SGDLS, CDR2 YYNGEE. V lost 0 bases, J lost 3 bases, and 10 bases lay in between. The CDR3 covers 15 residues. CDR3 in DNA: TGTGCCAGCAGCGTAGGAGGAATCCCCAATCAGCCCCAGCATTTT. Amino acids: CASSVGGIPNQPQHF.

Ten or more counts support this clonotype. DNA for the CDR3: TGTGCCAGCAGCCCAACCAGGGTCTACGAGCAGTACTTC. Its protein is CASSPTRVYEQYF. The chain carries TRBV11-1 and TRBJ2-7; weak D call: TRBD1 (5 bases). The germline V gene encodes CDR1 SGHAT and CDR2 FQDESV (reference sequence). The CDR3 runs to 13 residues. V shed 5 bases and J shed 3 bases, with 11 bases lying between them.

J is TRBJ2-6 and V is TRBV2, with D possibly matching TRBD2 (6 bases). Germline V gene sequence: CDR1 SNHLY, CDR2 FYNNEI. This CDR3 comprises 13 residues. The CDR3 nucleotides are TGTGTCCCCGGGGGCTCTGGGGCCAACGTCCTGACTTTC. Protein: CVPGGSGANVLTF.

The chain employs TRBV7-9 and TRBJ2-3; TRBD1 matches 8 bases. After removal of 5 bases from V and 2 bases from J, the junction contained 15 bases not matched to a gene. This CDR3 is built from 18 residues. Germline V gene lookup returns CDR1 SEHNR and CDR2 FQNEAQ (reference sequence). The CDR3 sequence is CASSGLTGVGDFTDTQYF. DNA for the CDR3: TGTGCCAGCAGCGGCCTGACAGGGGTAGGAGATTTCACAGATACGCAGTATTTT. Full variable domain (rest looked up from reference TRBV7-9 and TRBJ2-3): DTGVSQNPRHKITKRGQNVTFRCDPISEHNRLYWYRQTLGQGPEFLTYFQNEAQLEKSRLLSDRFSAERPKGSFSTLEIQRTEQGDSAMYLCASSGLTGVGDFTDTQYFGPGTRLTVL.

In this sample, this clonotype turned up many times. The chain links TRBV3-1 to TRBJ2-2; TRBD2 is a possible D gene (5 bases). This CDR3 spans 16 amino acids. The ends were cut back, 1 base at V and 3 bases at J, with 12 bases in the middle. The germline gives CDR1 LGHDT, CDR2 YNNKEL (reference sequence). The CDR3 sequence is CASSQARVADTGELFF. In DNA form, the CDR3 reads TGTGCCAGCAGCCAAGCGAGGGTGGCGGACACCGGGGAGCTGTTTTTT.

The J gene is TRBJ2-5, the V gene TRBV20-1; TRBD2 aligns across 14 bases. This CDR3 is 13 amino acids long. Germline V gives CDR1 DFQATT, CDR2 SNEGSKA (reference sequence). The V gene end was trimmed by 3 bases and the J gene end by 8 bases; junction bases not matched to a gene: 2. As DNA, the CDR3 is TGCAGTGCTAGGGGGACTAGCGGGAGAACCCAGTACTTC. Residues: CSARGTSGRTQYF.

The J gene is TRBJ2-3, the V gene TRBV5-1, with D perhaps matching TRBD1 or TRBD2 (5 bases each). The CDR3 is 16 amino acids. Germline V gene sequence: CDR1 SGHRS, CDR2 YFSETQ. Deletions cut 4 bases from V and 4 bases from J, with 19 bases between. The CDR3 DNA is TGCGCCAGCAGCCCTACCGGGACCCAAGGGCCAGATACGCAGTATTTT. Amino acid sequence: CASSPTGTQGPDTQYF. Drawing the rest from reference TRBV5-1 and TRBJ2-3, the complete variable domain is KAGVTQTPRYLIKTRGQQVTLSCSPISGHRSVSWYQQTPGQGLQFLFEYFSETQRNKGNFPGRFSGRQFSNSRSEMNVSTLELGDSALYLCASSPTGTQGPDTQYFGPGTRLTVL.

This clonotype was counted once. The chain joins TRBV12-3 or TRBV12-4 to TRBJ2-6; D unclear. The CDR3 has 16 amino acids. V was trimmed by 5 bases and J by 0 bases, leaving 11 bases between them. Written as DNA, the CDR3 is TGTGCCAGCAGTGGATCAATATCCTCTGGGGCCAACGTCCTGACTTTC. Encoded protein: CASSGSISSGANVLTF.

The chain recombines TRBV7-9 with TRBJ2-3; D uncertain. Germline CDR1 SEHNR, CDR2 FQNEAQ (reference sequence). This CDR3 contains 12 residues. V shed 4 bases and J shed 6 bases, with 8 bases lying between them. CDR3 sequence reads: CASSSTWDTQYF. The CDR3 DNA reads as TGTGCCAGCAGCTCGACCTGGGATACGCAGTATTTT.

This clonotype was seen only once. No conserved phenylalanine or tryptophan is present at the end of the CDR3, so a read error is the likely explanation. The chain joins TRBV11-3 to TRBJ2-7; D is possibly TRBD1 or TRBD2 (5 bases each). Matching the DNA end better, TRBJ2-1 makes the J call doubtful. The CDR3 covers 13 residues. The germline gives CDR1 SGHNT, CDR2 YENEEA. The CDR3 DNA sequence: TGTGCCAGCAGCTTTCAGGGACCCTACGAGCAGTTCTCC. Protein: CASSFQGPYEQFS.

Ten or more counts support this clonotype. The chain is built from TRBV11-3 and TRBJ2-1, with 9 bases lining up with TRBD2. Germline V lookup: CDR1 SGHNT, CDR2 YENEEA. V was pared by 5 bases and J by 5 bases, with 7 bases of the junction left unmatched. The length of the CDR3 is 15 residues. The CDR3 loop reads CASSTGSGSNNEQFF. CDR3 sequence (DNA): TGTGCCAGCAGCACCGGTAGCGGGAGTAACAATGAGCAGTTCTTC.

The chain uses TRBV7-9 and TRBJ2-3, with a possible D match to TRBD2 (5 bases). Germline CDR1 and CDR2: SEHNR and FQNEAQ (reference sequence). Trimming removed 5 bases at V and 6 bases at J, with 15 bases between. The CDR3 loop spans 14 amino acids. The CDR3 DNA reads as TGTGCCAGCAGCCCGAGGGCCTCTCTTGATACGCAGTATTTT. As protein: CASSPRASLDTQYF. Full variable domain (missing parts from reference TRBV7-9 and TRBJ2-3): DTGVSQNPRHKITKRGQNVTFRCDPISEHNRLYWYRQTLGQGPEFLTYFQNEAQLEKSRLLSDRFSAERPKGSFSTLEIQRTEQGDSAMYLCASSPRASLDTQYFGPGTRLTVL.

The V gene is TRBV24-1, the J gene TRBJ1-1; the D is unclear. This CDR3 spans 12 amino acids. Germline lookup yields CDR1 KGHDR and CDR2 SFDVKD. Trimming stripped 6 bases from V and 6 bases from J, with 10 bases between. The CDR3 coding sequence is TGTGCCACCAGTTCCGGGGTCTCTGAAGCTTTCTTT. It yields the protein CATSSGVSEAFF.

By sample fraction, this clonotype is medium-sized. This rearrangement joins TRBV7-9 to TRBJ2-1; D is possibly TRBD1 (6 bases). The length of the CDR3 is 15 residues. Per germline, CDR1 SEHNR and CDR2 FQNEAQ (reference sequence). V lost 5 bases to trimming and J lost 10 bases, with 21 bases between them. CDR3 protein: CASSTTDSGKGEQFF. CDR3 DNA: TGTGCCAGCAGCACTACGGACAGCGGAAAGGGAGAGCAGTTCTTC.

About this clonotype itself: This clone may be a read error of a much larger clone one base away. V and J are TRBV27 and TRBJ2-1; TRBD2 aligns across 8 bases. This CDR3 comprises 17 residues. The V gene end was trimmed by 1 base and the J gene end by 7 bases; junction bases not matched to a gene: 12. Germline values: CDR1 MNHEY, CDR2 SMNVEV (reference sequence). CDR3 coding DNA: TGTGCCAGCAGTTTATTGGCTAACGGGAGGGCCGGGAATGAGCAGTTCTTC. Translated: CASSLLANGRAGNEQFF.

This chain joins TRBV5-4 and TRBJ1-2; TRBD1 matches 7 bases. The CDR3 is made up of 14 amino acids. V was clipped by 0 bases and J by 4 bases; unmatched bases: 3. CDR1 is SGHNT and CDR2 is YYREEE in the germline V gene (reference sequence). The DNA of the CDR3 is TGTGCCAGCAGCTTGGGACAGGGCTCCTATGGCTACACCTTC. This translates into CASSLGQGSYGYTF.

This clonotype is medium-sized by share. This chain connects TRBV9 to TRBJ2-5; 9 bases fit TRBD2. Looked up from germline, CDR1 is SGDLS and CDR2 is YYNGEE. The trim removed 0 bases at V and 5 bases at J, leaving 11 bases unmatched. This CDR3 spans 17 amino acids. The CDR3 DNA is TGTGCCAGCAGCGTAGAGGCGGGAGGGCAATTGAGTGAGACCCAGTACTTC. Its translation is CASSVEAGGQLSETQYF.

Ten or more counts support this clonotype. V is TRBV5-6 and J is TRBJ1-1, with a tentative D call TRBD1 (5 bases). In germline, CDR1 is SGHDT, CDR2 YYEEEE. The CDR3 covers 12 residues. The ends were cut back, 3 bases at V and 11 bases at J, with 14 bases in the middle. For the CDR3, the DNA is TGTGCCAGCAGCTGGGGGACTGAGACGGCTTTCTTT. This translates into CASSWGTETAFF.

By sample fraction, this clonotype is medium-sized. This chain joins TRBV7-3 and TRBJ2-7; tentatively, D is TRBD2 (5 bases). The CDR3 sequence is 15 residues long. Trimming cost V 2 bases and J 3 bases, with 14 bases left between them. Germline lookup yields CDR1 SGHTA and CDR2 FQGTGA. The CDR3 DNA is TGTGCCAGCAGCTTAGGAGCGGACTCTTTCTACGAGCAGTACTTC. As protein: CASSLGADSFYEQYF.

This chain links TRBV20-1 with TRBJ2-7; TRBD2 agrees at 10 bases. CDR3 length equals 14 residues. Germline assignment: CDR1 DFQATT and CDR2 SNEGSKA (reference sequence). V lost 4 bases to trimming and J lost 0 bases; unmatched junction nucleotides: 3. As DNA, the CDR3 is TGCAGTGCTACGGGACTAGCGCTCTCCTACGAGCAGTACTTC. This codes for CSATGLALSYEQYF.

V usage is TRBV7-6 and J usage is TRBJ2-7; D is unresolved. The germline CDR1 and CDR2 sequences are SGHVS and FNYEAQ. This CDR3 spans 12 amino acids. Trimming took 5 bases from V and 6 from J, leaving 11 bases between them. CDR3 in DNA: TGTGCCAGCAGCGGGGTTTGGGCCGAGCAGTACTTC. Translated, it gives CASSGVWAEQYF.